A single sample gave rise to the 24 T cell receptor beta chains below, sequenced in a study of blood T cell repertoires in COVID-19. Profiling relied on immunoSEQ multiplex PCR, and the TCRdb table lists in-frame clones only, not all of them. The sample holds 65,000 to 90,000 clones, around 90% seen once. Specimen: peripheral blood. All receptors derive from a man in his thirties or forties with acute or convalescent COVID-19.

The gene calls are TRBV6-5 and TRBJ2-5, with 9 nucleotides matching TRBD2. J gave up 5 bases and V 6 bases, and 7 bases lay outside the gene matches. The CDR3 covers 14 residues. Germline lookup yields CDR1 MNHEY and CDR2 SVGAGI. The CDR3 protein is CASRRAGGGETQYF. Written as DNA, the CDR3 is TGTGCCAGCAGACGAGCGGGAGGAGGGGAGACCCAGTACTTC.

The chain recombines TRBV6-5 with TRBJ2-1, with 10 bases identical to TRBD1. The CDR3 has 14 amino acids. J was trimmed by 4 bases and V by 7 bases; bases with no gene match: 4. CDR1 and CDR2 from the germline V gene are MNHEY and SVGAGI. The CDR3 region is CASIRTGGYNEQFF. CDR3 in DNA: TGTGCCAGCATCAGGACAGGGGGTTACAATGAGCAGTTCTTC.

The count of this clone is one. J is TRBJ2-7 and V is TRBV7-8; 7 bases match TRBD1. Germline V gene sequence: CDR1 SGHVS, CDR2 FQNEAQ. The CDR3 sequence is 14 residues long. The junction had 10 bases not matched to a gene; V was cut back by 4 bases and J by 7 bases. DNA of the CDR3: TGTGCCAGCAGCTCCACTTCCCCACAGGGGGAGCAGTACTTC. As protein: CASSSTSPQGEQYF. The full variable domain, its missing parts supplied by reference TRBV7-8 and TRBJ2-7, is GAGVSQSPRYKVAKRGQDVALRCDPISGHVSLFWYQQALGQGPEFLTYFQNEAQLDKSGLPSDRFFAERPEGSVSTLKIQRTQQEDSAVYLCASSSTSPQGEQYFGPGTRLTVT.

The rearrangement joins TRBV18 to TRBJ2-4, with 10 positions matching TRBD1. The germline gives CDR1 KGHSH, CDR2 LQKENI. CDR3 length: 16 residues. The V gene end was trimmed by 4 bases and the J gene end by 8 bases; junction bases not matched to a gene: 11. The CDR3 DNA sequence: TGTGCCAGCTCACGAGGGAGACAGGGGGCATCGGACATTCAGTACTTC. Translating it yields CASSRGRQGASDIQYF.

This chain's CDR3 is CAQRQGANSPLHF. The DNA for the CDR3 is TGTGCCCAGAGACAGGGGGCAAATTCACCCCTCCACTTT. V is TRBV30 and J is TRBJ1-6; 10 positions agree with TRBD1. The germline V gene encodes CDR1 GTSNPN and CDR2 SVGIG (reference sequence). The trim removed 8 bases at V and 7 bases at J, leaving 5 bases unmatched. The CDR3 extends over 13 amino acids.

The rearrangement uses TRBV14 and TRBJ1-4; 8 bases fit TRBD1. Germline trimming cut 3 bases from V and 8 bases from J; bases unmatched to any gene: 14. The CDR3 length is 17 residues. CDR1 and CDR2 from the germline V gene are SGHDN and FVKESK. The CDR3 loop reads CASSHVSPAGGKEKLFF. CDR3 sequence (DNA): TGTGCCAGCAGCCACGTGAGCCCCGCAGGGGGCAAGGAAAAACTGTTTTTT.

This chain joins TRBV4-3 and TRBJ1-6; 10 nucleotides align to TRBD1. Per germline, CDR1 LGHNA and CDR2 YSLEER. The ends lost 1 base at V and 7 bases at J; junction bases unmatched: 1. This CDR3 has 15 residues. The CDR3 nucleotides are TGCGCCAGCAGCCAAGGGGGACAGGGGAATTCACCCCTCCACTTT. Protein product: CASSQGGQGNSPLHF.

This clone was found once. The chain recombines TRBV18 with TRBJ2-1, with D perhaps matching TRBD1 (6 bases). The CDR3 runs 13 residues. Germline CDR1 and CDR2: KGHSH and LQKENI. Trimming took 3 bases from V and 4 from J, leaving 7 bases between them. The DNA of the CDR3 is TGTGCCAGCTCACCGGACAGATACAATGAGCAGTTCTTC. This gives the protein CASSPDRYNEQFF.

The rearrangement joins TRBV11-2 to TRBJ1-6; D is ambiguous. There are 14 residues in the CDR3. Germline lookup yields CDR1 SGHAT and CDR2 FQNNGV. Trimming took off 4 bases at V and 9 bases at J, with 13 bases between the two ends. CDR3 residues: CASSSAWEGSPLHF. The DNA of the CDR3 is TGTGCCAGCAGCTCGGCGTGGGAGGGTTCACCCCTCCACTTT.

The V call is TRBV6-6, the J call TRBJ2-7; TRBD2 agrees at 13 bases. Germline V lookup: CDR1 MNHNY, CDR2 SVGAGI (reference sequence). The J segment lost 5 bases and the V segment lost 4 bases, leaving 5 bases of the junction unmatched. The CDR3 runs to 15 residues. DNA for the CDR3: TGTGCCAGCAGTTGGACTAGCGGGAGTTACGACGAGCAGTACTTC. Translated, it gives CASSWTSGSYDEQYF.

V gene TRBV11-2 combines with J gene TRBJ2-2; a weak D match, TRBD2 (5 bases). In germline, CDR1 is SGHAT, CDR2 FQNNGV. CDR3 length: 15 amino acids. Trimming removed 11 bases at V and 0 bases at J, with 16 bases between. In DNA, the CDR3 is TGTGCCTCGGGGTGGCGTCAGGCGAACACCGGGGAGCTGTTTTTT. Translation gives CASGWRQANTGELFF.

The chain recombines TRBV7-9 with TRBJ2-7; 9 bases agree with TRBD1. Germline CDR1 reads SEHNR; CDR2 reads FQNEAQ (reference sequence). This CDR3 is built from 14 residues. After removal of 5 bases from V and 4 bases from J, the junction contained 6 bases not matched to a gene. The CDR3 spells CASSPRTGEYEQYF. CDR3 coding DNA: TGTGCCAGCAGCCCGCGGACAGGGGAATACGAGCAGTACTTC.

The chain has TRBV21-1 and TRBJ1-1; TRBD1 is the table's D call, not checked against the DNA. TRBV21-1 is deemed a pseudogene. The CDR3 has 14 residues. CDR3 in amino acids: CASRGGRGYTEAFF. The CDR3 region has the DNA TGTGCCAGCAGAGGGGGCCGGGGGTATACTGAAGCTTTCTTT.

The rearrangement joins TRBV7-9 to TRBJ2-7; 8 bases line up with TRBD1. The J segment lost 1 base and the V segment lost 4 bases, leaving 6 bases of the junction unmatched. This CDR3 region has 15 residues. Germline-derived CDR1 and CDR2 are SEHNR and FQNEAQ (reference sequence). The CDR3 nucleotides are TGTGCCAGCAGCTCAGAAGGGACAGGATCCTACGAGCAGTACTTC. Protein sequence: CASSSEGTGSYEQYF. The entire variable domain, with the rest obtained from reference TRBV7-9 and TRBJ2-7, is as follows: DTGVSQNPRHKITKRGQNVTFRCDPISEHNRLYWYRQTLGQGPEFLTYFQNEAQLEKSRLLSDRFSAERPKGSFSTLEIQRTEQGDSAMYLCASSSEGTGSYEQYFGPGTRLTVT.

The chain recombines TRBV6-5 with TRBJ1-2; D is unclear. V lost 10 bases and J 2 bases, leaving 17 bases between the germline ends. The CDR3 extends over 14 amino acids. Germline assignment: CDR1 MNHEY and CDR2 SVGAGI. The CDR3 reads CATTSPSQNYGYTF. The CDR3, as DNA: TGTGCCACCACTTCTCCCTCACAGAACTATGGCTACACCTTC.

The chain couples TRBV13 to TRBJ2-7; D gene ambiguous. Per germline, CDR1 PRHDT and CDR2 FYEKMQ (reference sequence). Trimming stripped 9 bases from V and 1 base from J, with 7 bases between. The CDR3 covers 11 residues. Here the CDR3 reads CASSSSYEQYF. Here the CDR3 DNA reads TGTGCCAGTTCCTCGTCCTACGAGCAGTACTTC.

The chain joins TRBV7-2 to TRBJ2-7; the D gene is possibly TRBD1 (5 bases). The ends were cut back, 3 bases at V and 3 bases at J, with 12 bases in the middle. The length of the CDR3 is 14 residues. Germline loops: CDR1 SGHTA, CDR2 FQGNSA. This CDR3 reads CASSFDSLLYEQYF. The CDR3 nucleotides are TGTGCCAGCAGCTTTGACAGCCTCCTCTACGAGCAGTACTTC.

The J gene is TRBJ1-6, the V gene TRBV9; D might be TRBD1 (6 bases). This CDR3 comprises 14 residues. Trimming removed 0 bases from V and 5 bases from J, with 6 bases in between. The germline V gene has CDR1 SGDLS and CDR2 YYNGEE. CDR3 DNA: TGTGCCAGCAGCGTAGCAGGGGATAATTCACCCCTCCACTTT. Protein product: CASSVAGDNSPLHF.

The gene calls are TRBV28 and TRBJ2-1; TRBD2 aligns across 9 bases. Germline CDR1 reads MDHEN; CDR2 reads SYDVKM. V lost 6 bases, J lost 9 bases, and 0 bases stayed unmatched. This CDR3 has 11 amino acids. CDR3 nucleotides: TGTGCCAGCAGGCGGGGGGGTGAGCAGTTCTTC. Encoded protein: CASRRGGEQFF. The full variable domain, completed using reference TRBV28 and TRBJ2-1, is DVKVTQSSRYLVKRTGEKVFLECVQDMDHENMFWYRQDPGLGLRLIYFSYDVKMKEKGDIPEGYSVSREKKERFSLILESASTNQTSMYLCASRRGGEQFFGPGTRLTVL.

This clone was picked up a small number of times. This chain uses TRBV21-1 with TRBJ2-2; the D segment call TRBD2 is taken from the table without a DNA check. TRBV21-1 constitutes a pseudogene. The CDR3 has 18 residues. Here the CDR3 DNA reads TGTGCCAGCAGCAGTCCAAGGAGCGTTAGAAAAACCACCGGGGAGCTGTTTTTT. This sequence encodes CASSSPRSVRKTTGELFF.

This clone has more than one count but fewer than ten. V usage is TRBV28 and J usage is TRBJ2-7; perhaps TRBD2 as D (6 bases). The ends were cut back, 3 bases at V and 3 bases at J, with 36 bases in the middle. Germline CDR1 is MDHEN and CDR2 is SYDVKM. This CDR3 comprises 22 residues. This CDR3 is CASSFYWGLTGKGTPLSYEQYF. CDR3 coding DNA: TGTGCCAGCAGTTTTTATTGGGGCCTTACGGGAAAGGGGACTCCGTTGAGCTACGAGCAGTACTTC.

The chain has TRBV15 and TRBJ1-1; 8 nucleotides match TRBD1. This CDR3 comprises 14 residues. J was trimmed by 5 bases and V by 9 bases; bases with no gene match: 11. Germline V lookup: CDR1 LNHNV, CDR2 YYDKDF (reference sequence). CDR3 bases: TGTGCCACTACCTCGGACAGGGTGAGAACTGAAGCTTTCTTT. Encoded protein: CATTSDRVRTEAFF.

This chain uses TRBV11-1 with TRBJ2-7, with 7 bases that match TRBD2. The CDR3 consists of 12 residues. Germline CDR1 and CDR2: SGHAT and FQDESV (reference sequence). J gave up 4 bases and V 5 bases, and 2 bases lay outside the gene matches. In DNA, the CDR3 is TGTGCCAGCAGCCCCGGGGGGTACGAGCAGTACTTC. It specifies CASSPGGYEQYF.

This chain links TRBV7-8 with TRBJ2-5; TRBD1 matches 8 bases. Germline-derived CDR1 and CDR2 are SGHVS and FQNEAQ. V was pared by 0 bases and J by 7 bases, with 13 bases of the junction left unmatched. This CDR3 spans 17 amino acids. Here the CDR3 reads CASSLAPRGTGRGTQYF. As DNA, the CDR3 is TGTGCCAGCAGCTTAGCGCCACGGGGGACAGGTCGTGGGACCCAGTACTTC.